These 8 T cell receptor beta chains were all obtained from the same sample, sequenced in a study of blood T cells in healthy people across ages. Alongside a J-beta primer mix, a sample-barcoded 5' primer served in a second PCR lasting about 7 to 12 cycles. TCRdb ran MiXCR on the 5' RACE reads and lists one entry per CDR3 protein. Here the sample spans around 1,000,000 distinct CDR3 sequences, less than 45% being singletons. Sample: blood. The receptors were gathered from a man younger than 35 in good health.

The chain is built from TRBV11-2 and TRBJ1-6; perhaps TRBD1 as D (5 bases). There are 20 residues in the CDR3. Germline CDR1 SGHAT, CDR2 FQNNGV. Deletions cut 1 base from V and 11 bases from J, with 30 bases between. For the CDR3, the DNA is TGTGCCAGCAGCTTAGTTCGAGCAACCCCACCGGGACCGGGTGTGGCACCCCTCCACTTT. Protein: CASSLVRATPPGPGVAPLHF.

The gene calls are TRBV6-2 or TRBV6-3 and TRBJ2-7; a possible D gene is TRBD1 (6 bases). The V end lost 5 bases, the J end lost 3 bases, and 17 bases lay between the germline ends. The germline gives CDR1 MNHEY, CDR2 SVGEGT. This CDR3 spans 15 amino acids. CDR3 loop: CASSLSLDRSYEQYF. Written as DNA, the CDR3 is TGTGCCAGCAGTCTTAGTCTCGACAGGAGCTACGAGCAGTACTTC.

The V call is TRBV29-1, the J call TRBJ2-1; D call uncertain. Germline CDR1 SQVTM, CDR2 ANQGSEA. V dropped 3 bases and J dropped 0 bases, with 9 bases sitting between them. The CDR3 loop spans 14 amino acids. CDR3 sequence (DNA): TGCAGCGTTGAGAAGGGTCTCTCCTACAATGAGCAGTTCTTC. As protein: CSVEKGLSYNEQFF.

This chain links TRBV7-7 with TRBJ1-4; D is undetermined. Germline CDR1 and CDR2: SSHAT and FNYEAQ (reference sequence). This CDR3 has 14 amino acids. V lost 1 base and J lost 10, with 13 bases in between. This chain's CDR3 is CASSLERQDGKLFF. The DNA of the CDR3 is TGTGCCAGCAGCTTAGAGAGGCAGGATGGAAAACTGTTTTTT.

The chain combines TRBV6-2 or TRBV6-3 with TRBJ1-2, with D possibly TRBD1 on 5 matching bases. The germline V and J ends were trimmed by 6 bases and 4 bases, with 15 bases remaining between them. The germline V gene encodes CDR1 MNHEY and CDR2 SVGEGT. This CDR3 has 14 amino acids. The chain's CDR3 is CASRLWDSGYGYTF. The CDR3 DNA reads TGTGCCAGCAGACTGTGGGACTCCGGCTATGGCTACACCTTC.

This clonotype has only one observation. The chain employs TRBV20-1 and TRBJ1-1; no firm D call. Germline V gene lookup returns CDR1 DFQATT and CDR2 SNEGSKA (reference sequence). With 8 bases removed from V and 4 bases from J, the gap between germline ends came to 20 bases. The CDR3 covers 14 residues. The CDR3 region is CSTEFGIQSTEAFF. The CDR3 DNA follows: TGCAGTACCGAGTTTGGGATCCAAAGCACTGAAGCTTTCTTT.

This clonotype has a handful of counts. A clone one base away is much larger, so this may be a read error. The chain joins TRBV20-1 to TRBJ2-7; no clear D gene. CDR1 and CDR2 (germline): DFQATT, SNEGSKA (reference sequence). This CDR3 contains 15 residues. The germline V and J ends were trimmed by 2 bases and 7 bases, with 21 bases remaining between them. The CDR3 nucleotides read TGCAGTGCTAGACCCACCACACAAAGCGACAATGAGCAGTACTTC. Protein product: CSARPTTQSDNEQYF.

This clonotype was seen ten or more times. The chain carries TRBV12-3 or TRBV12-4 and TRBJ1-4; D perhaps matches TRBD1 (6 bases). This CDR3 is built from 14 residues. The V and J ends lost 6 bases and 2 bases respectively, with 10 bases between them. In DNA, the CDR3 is TGTGCCAGCAGCGCGGGGGGCACTAATGAAAAACTGTTTTTT. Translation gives CASSAGGTNEKLFF.